This passage covers 20 T cell receptor beta chains from one sample sequenced in a study of early T cells in non-severe SARS-CoV-2 infection. TCRdb reanalysed the 5' RACE reads using MiXCR and keeps one entry per CDR3 protein. The table records roughly 80,000 distinct CDR3 sequences, 15% to 17% of them present only once. The specimen sequenced was whole blood. The receptor set was obtained from an adult who was a healthcare worker with PCR-confirmed SARS-CoV-2 infection or an uninfected control (not recorded which).

The chain recombines TRBV7-9 with TRBJ2-6, with D perhaps matching TRBD1 (5 bases). The CDR3 is made up of 14 amino acids. The V gene's germline CDR1 is SEHNR and CDR2 FQNEAQ (reference sequence). Trimming pared 5 bases from V and 4 bases from J, leaving 9 bases between. The CDR3: CASSARTGANVLTF. The CDR3 coding sequence is TGTGCCAGCAGCGCAAGGACAGGGGCCAACGTCCTGACTTTC.

This clonotype was detected only a few times. The CDR3 region is CASSLDGTDGNTIYF. CDR3 nucleotide sequence: TGTGCCAGCAGCTTGGACGGGACAGATGGAAACACCATATATTTT. The chain recombines TRBV5-5 with TRBJ1-3, with 7 bases aligning to TRBD1. V shed 0 bases, J shed 3 bases, and the junction held 3 bases outside the gene matches. The germline V gene encodes CDR1 SGHKS and CDR2 YYEKEE (reference sequence). CDR3 length: 15 residues.

This chain joins TRBV4-1 and TRBJ1-1; no definite D call. V gave up 6 bases and J gave up 1 base, with 15 bases separating them. The CDR3 has 15 residues. Per germline, CDR1 MGHRA and CDR2 YSYEKL. CDR3 sequence (DNA): TGCGCCAGCAGGTCTGCTACAGCATCGAACACTGAAGCTTTCTTT. Residues: CASRSATASNTEAFF.

This clonotype was seen more than once but under ten times. The V and J genes are TRBV11-2 and TRBJ1-5; D not resolved. The length of the CDR3 is 15 residues. Germline loops: CDR1 SGHAT, CDR2 FQNNGV. V was trimmed by 5 bases and J by 1 base, leaving 12 bases between them. For the CDR3, the DNA is TGTGCCAGCAGCCCAGGAGGTACGAGCAATCAGCCCCAGCATTTT. Residues: CASSPGGTSNQPQHF.

The V and J genes are TRBV6-2 or TRBV6-3 and TRBJ2-7; D is unresolved. Between the trimmed V and J ends, which lost 4 bases and 4 bases, there was a span of 17 bases. Germline V lookup: CDR1 MNHEY, CDR2 SVGEGT. This CDR3 is 15 amino acids long. For the CDR3, the DNA is TGTGCCAGCAGTTCTTATAGAGAGGTTTCGTACGAGCAGTACTTC. This sequence encodes CASSSYREVSYEQYF.

This clonotype has a count of ten or more. The chain carries TRBV10-2 and TRBJ2-3; 7 bases are a match to TRBD1. The length of the CDR3 is 17 residues. The germline CDR1 and CDR2 sequences are WSHSY and SAAADI. V dropped 2 bases and J dropped 0; count of bases not matched to a gene: 8. The CDR3 sequence: CASSERQGAVSTDTQYF. The CDR3 coding sequence is TGCGCCAGCAGTGAGCGACAGGGCGCGGTTAGCACAGATACGCAGTATTTT.

This clonotype was found many times. The chain carries TRBV7-9 and TRBJ2-7; D is unresolved. CDR1 is SEHNR and CDR2 is FQNEAQ in the germline V gene (reference sequence). The CDR3 loop spans 14 amino acids. Trimming removed 0 bases from V and 3 bases from J, with 9 bases in between. The CDR3 here is CASSLALTSYEQYF. CDR3 DNA sequence: TGTGCCAGCAGCTTAGCCCTGACAAGCTACGAGCAGTACTTC.

V gene TRBV7-2 combines with J gene TRBJ2-1; 7 nucleotides agree with TRBD2. J gave up 5 bases and V 3 bases, and 13 bases lay outside the gene matches. The germline V gene encodes CDR1 SGHTA and CDR2 FQGNSA. This CDR3 comprises 17 residues. CDR3 DNA sequence: TGTGCCAGCAGCTTCGATTACCGGGAGGCAGTGAACAATGAGCAGTTCTTC. The encoded protein is CASSFDYREAVNNEQFF.

This clonotype has only a few counts. The chain joins TRBV11-2 to TRBJ1-1; possibly TRBD1 for D (5 bases). Germline V gives CDR1 SGHAT, CDR2 FQNNGV. V shed 5 bases and J shed 1 base, with 11 bases lying between them. This CDR3 contains 14 residues. As DNA, the CDR3 is TGTGCCAGCAGCCCGGGACTCTCGAACACTGAAGCTTTCTTT. Its translation: CASSPGLSNTEAFF.

The chain has TRBV10-3 and TRBJ2-3, with 8 bases matching TRBD2. Germline V gives CDR1 ENHRY, CDR2 SYGVKD. The J segment lost 6 bases and the V segment lost 3 bases, leaving 11 bases of the junction unmatched. This CDR3 has 16 residues. In DNA form, the CDR3 reads TGTGCCATCAGTGACGTTGCGGGAGGAATCGGGGATACGCAGTATTTT. Residues: CAISDVAGGIGDTQYF.

In this sample, this clonotype turned up many times. The chain carries TRBV3-1 and TRBJ2-5; tentative D call: TRBD1 (6 bases). Germline CDR1 LGHDT, CDR2 YNNKEL (reference sequence). The CDR3 consists of 12 residues. The ends were cut back, 6 bases at V and 4 bases at J, with 9 bases in the middle. The CDR3 is CASRGTRETQYF. The CDR3 DNA sequence: TGTGCCAGCAGGGGGACACGAGAGACCCAGTACTTC.

This clonotype was counted between two and nine times. The V gene is TRBV20-1, the J gene TRBJ2-3; D is uncertain. Germline lookup yields CDR1 DFQATT and CDR2 SNEGSKA (reference sequence). Trimming pared 6 bases from V and 5 bases from J, leaving 9 bases between. The CDR3 totals 11 residues. The CDR3 DNA is TGCAGTGCCTCTTTTGTAGATACGCAGTATTTT. Translated, it gives CSASFVDTQYF.

This clonotype has a count of ten or more. The J gene is TRBJ2-5, the V gene TRBV27, with no clear D. CDR1 MNHEY and CDR2 SMNVEV come from the germline V gene (reference sequence). CDR3 size: 15 residues. V was trimmed by 3 bases and J by 0 bases, leaving 11 bases between them. The CDR3 DNA is TGTGCCAGCAGTTTTCTGCTCACCTACCAAGAGACCCAGTACTTC. Protein sequence: CASSFLLTYQETQYF.

V is TRBV29-1 and J is TRBJ1-1; 7 bases are a match to TRBD1. The CDR3 spans 12 residues. The V gene's germline CDR1 is SQVTM and CDR2 ANQGSEA. The CDR3 DNA reads as TGCATCCCCACAGGGGAGAACACTGAAGCTTTCTTT. It is translated as CIPTGENTEAFF.

This clonotype was detected only a few times. The V call is TRBV6-1, the J call TRBJ2-7; the D is unclear. Germline loops: CDR1 MNHNS, CDR2 SASEGT. Trimming left V 4 bases short and J 3 bases short, with 7 bases between. The CDR3 length is 12 residues. The CDR3 DNA reads as TGTGCCAGCAGTGTGGACGACTACGAGCAGTACTTC. Protein product: CASSVDDYEQYF.

This clonotype was observed at least ten times. V is TRBV7-8 and J is TRBJ2-2, with TRBD1 matching over 9 bases. There are 14 residues in the CDR3. CDR1 and CDR2 from the germline V gene are SGHVS and FQNEAQ. With V trimmed by 7 bases and J by 8 bases, 8 bases remained unmatched. The CDR3 coding sequence is TGTGCCAGCAATTACCGGGACAGGGTTGGGGAGCTGTTTTTT. Protein sequence: CASNYRDRVGELFF.

This clonotype was detected a few times. The chain joins TRBV29-1 to TRBJ2-2; TRBD2 is a possible D gene (5 bases). The germline gives CDR1 SQVTM, CDR2 ANQGSEA. V dropped 4 bases and J dropped 4 bases, with 7 bases sitting between them. The CDR3 consists of 12 residues. In nucleotides, the CDR3 is TGCAGCGTTGTTCGGGGCACCGGGGAGCTGTTTTTT. Its protein product is CSVVRGTGELFF.

There are many counts of this clonotype. This chain joins TRBV5-6 and TRBJ2-2; 7 nucleotides agree with TRBD1. Germline loops: CDR1 SGHDT, CDR2 YYEEEE. V trimming: 0 bases; J trimming: 7 bases; junction bases outside the gene matches: 9. This CDR3 has 16 amino acids. The CDR3 DNA reads as TGTGCCAGCAGCTTGGTTTCGACAGGGCGGATCGGGGAGCTGTTTTTT. Residues: CASSLVSTGRIGELFF.

Points on this clonotype: The CDR3 ends on some other residue instead of the conserved phenylalanine or tryptophan, so this is likely a read error. The rearrangement uses TRBV9 and TRBJ2-7; D not resolved. The CDR3 has 13 residues. V was trimmed by 0 bases and J by 3 bases, leaving 7 bases between them. Germline CDR1 and CDR2: SGDLS and YYNGEE. The CDR3 DNA is TGTGCCAGCAGCGTAGCTACTCACTACGAGCAGTACTCC. Residues: CASSVATHYEQYS.

The chain couples TRBV20-1 to TRBJ1-1, with D perhaps TRBD1 (5 bases). Trimming stripped 3 bases from V and 0 bases from J, with 17 bases between. CDR1 is DFQATT, CDR2 SNEGSKA, per germline (reference sequence). The CDR3 has 16 amino acids. The CDR3 region is CSAREGSLVMNTEAFF. Written as DNA, the CDR3 is TGCAGTGCTAGGGAGGGGAGCCTTGTGATGAACACTGAAGCTTTCTTT.